This TCR beta chain came from a study of T cells in Graves' hyperthyroidism and ophthalmopathy. Study as a whole: Peripheral blood was secured at the point of initial diagnosis, before any treatment. Study outcomes and limitations: It was a median approximately 6 months before onset that the model predicted ophthalmopathy.

The germline V gene encodes CDR1 SGDLS and CDR2 YYNGEE. V shed 3 bases and J shed 2 bases, with 12 bases lying between them. CDR3 length: 14 amino acids. Comments on this clonotype: What it binds is unknown.

Amplification of TCR beta CDR3 regions used RNA as the template. Primed by the HTBI set, a first-round RT-PCR was run on the TCR CDR3. Each CDR3 protein gets one entry after TCRdb re-called the multiplex PCR reads with MiXCR. The sample lists 550,000 to 850,000 distinct CDR3 sequences, under 20% seen once, with approximately 15% in the top ten. Based on clinical symptoms, serum thyroxine and TRAb, thyroid ultrasound and orbital computed tomography, diagnoses were reached. This TCR derives from a woman in her forties or fifties with Graves' hyperthyroidism that later progressed to Graves' ophthalmopathy. Sequences were obtained from blood. The chain is built from TRBV9 and TRBJ2-7; no reliable D call. CDR3 sequence: CASSDTERAYEQYF. The DNA of the CDR3 is TGTGCCAGCAGCGACACAGAGAGAGCCTACGAGCAGTACTTC.